This TCR beta chain originates from a study of T-cell memory formation after mild COVID-19. Study results and caveats: In pre-infection memory, a portion of responding clones appeared, which suggested that cross-reactive memory joined. A balance of CD4 and CD8 characterized clones contracting day 15 to 85, whereas later expanders leaned CD4+.

Unmatched junction bases numbered 3, after V lost 6 bases and J lost 5 bases. This CDR3 has 12 amino acids. In germline, CDR1 is ENHRY, CDR2 SYGVKD. A word on this clonotype: Its target is not known.

cDNA libraries for TCR alpha and TCR beta, carrying sample barcodes and UMIs, came from 5'RACE with constant-segment primers. Each CDR3 protein is one row after TCRdb ran MiXCR on the 5' RACE reads. The sample holds about 350,000 distinct CDR3 sequences, around 15% seen once. Sequenced material: PBMCs or a T cell subset sorted from them (not recorded which). This sequence was found in a man aged 18-30 years who had mild COVID-19 (a few samples of this study predate the infection). Cell type and time point are not known. J is TRBJ1-2 and V is TRBV10-3, with TRBD1 matching 7 bases. CDR3 DNA sequence: TGTGCCATCAGGGCAGGGGGGTATGGCTACACCTTC. Protein product: CAIRAGGYGYTF.